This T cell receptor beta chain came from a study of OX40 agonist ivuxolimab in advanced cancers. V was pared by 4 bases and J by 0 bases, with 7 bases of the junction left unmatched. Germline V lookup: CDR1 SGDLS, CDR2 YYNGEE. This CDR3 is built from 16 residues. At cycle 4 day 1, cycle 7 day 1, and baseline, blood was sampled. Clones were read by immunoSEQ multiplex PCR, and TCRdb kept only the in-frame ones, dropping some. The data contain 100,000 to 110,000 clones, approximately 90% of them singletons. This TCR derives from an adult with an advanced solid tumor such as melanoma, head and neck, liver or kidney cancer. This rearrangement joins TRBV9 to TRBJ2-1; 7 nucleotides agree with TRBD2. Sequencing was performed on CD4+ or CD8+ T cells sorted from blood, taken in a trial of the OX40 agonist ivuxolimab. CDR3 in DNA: TGTGCCAGCAGCCGCCTGGGGGGGATCTCCTACAATGAGCAGTTCTTC. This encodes CASSRLGGISYNEQFF. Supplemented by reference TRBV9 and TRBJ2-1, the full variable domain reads DSGVTQTPKHLITATGQRVTLRCSPRSGDLSVYWYQQSLDQGLQFLIQYYNGEERAKGNILERFSAQQFPDLHSELNLSSLELGDSALYFCASSRLGGISYNEQFFGPGTRLTVL.